The rows below give T cell receptor beta chains drawn from one sample of a study of control samples from healthy donors and cancer patients. TCRdb's copy holds only in-frame clones and misses some; the assay was immunoSEQ multiplex PCR. This table has about 250,000 clones, over 70% appearing once. Sequenced sample: PBMCs. The receptor set was obtained from a woman in her sixties with lung cancer. CDR3s include the opening cysteine and the closing phenylalanine or tryptophan. The D gene is left open where the match is weak. Clone size appears in some rows only: once, few, many, or a class for an expanded clone.

D gene: TRBD1
clone size: few
J gene: TRBJ2-3
CDR3 length: 15
V gene: TRBV5-1
CDR3 protein: CASSSHGTGGDTQYF
CDR3 DNA: TGCGCCAGCAGCTCACACGGGACAGGTGGAGATACGCAGTATTTT

D gene: .
clone size: .
J gene: TRBJ2-1
CDR3 length: 13
V gene: TRBV2
CDR3 protein: CASSLYPRNEQFF
CDR3 DNA: TGTGCCAGCAGTCTATACCCCCGCAATGAGCAGTTCTTC

D gene: TRBD2
clone size: .
J gene: TRBJ2-2
CDR3 length: 17
V gene: TRBV4-1
CDR3 protein: CASSQPNIAGYAGELFF
CDR3 DNA: TGCGCCAGCAGCCAACCGAATATAGCGGGGTACGCCGGGGAGCTGTTTTTT

D gene: .
clone size: .
J gene: TRBJ1-1
CDR3 length: 13
V gene: TRBV18
CDR3 protein: CASSQGGTTEAFF
CDR3 DNA: TGTGCCAGCTCCCAGGGAGGGACCACTGAAGCTTTCTTT

D gene: TRBD2
clone size: .
J gene: TRBJ2-7
CDR3 length: 14
V gene: TRBV7-3
CDR3 protein: CASSLNSGSGEQYF
CDR3 DNA: TGTGCCAGCAGCTTAAATAGCGGGTCCGGCGAGCAGTACTTC

D gene: .
clone size: few
J gene: TRBJ2-2
CDR3 length: 14
V gene: TRBV5-1
CDR3 protein: CASSSGPSTGELFF
CDR3 DNA: TGCGCCAGCAGCTCCGGGCCATCCACCGGGGAGCTGTTTTTT

D gene: TRBD1
clone size: once
J gene: TRBJ1-2
CDR3 length: 14
V gene: TRBV6-5
CDR3 protein: CASSHDGTAYGYTF
CDR3 DNA: TGTGCCAGCAGTCACGACGGGACAGCTTATGGCTACACCTTC

D gene: .
clone size: .
J gene: TRBJ2-3
CDR3 length: 14
V gene: TRBV9
CDR3 protein: CASSVDSRADTQYF
CDR3 DNA: TGTGCCAGCAGCGTAGATAGCAGGGCAGATACGCAGTATTTT

D gene: TRBD2
clone size: .
J gene: TRBJ2-1
CDR3 length: 17
V gene: TRBV5-1
CDR3 protein: CASSVPGTSGNYNEQFF
CDR3 DNA: TGCGCCAGCAGCGTCCCCGGGACTAGCGGGAATTACAATGAGCAGTTCTTC

D gene: .
clone size: .
J gene: TRBJ1-2
CDR3 length: 15
V gene: TRBV5-1
CDR3 protein: CASSLQSFTNYGYTF
CDR3 DNA: TGCGCCAGCAGCTTGCAATCTTTTACTAACTATGGCTACACCTTC

D gene: .
clone size: .
J gene: TRBJ2-2
CDR3 length: 17
V gene: TRBV6-2/TRBV6-3
CDR3 protein: CASSYSRRQSNTGELFF
CDR3 DNA: TGTGCCAGCAGTTACTCGAGGAGACAGTCGAACACCGGGGAGCTGTTTTTT

D gene: .
clone size: few
J gene: TRBJ1-1
CDR3 length: 13
V gene: TRBV3-1/TRBV3-2
CDR3 protein: CASSQKGNTEAFF
CDR3 DNA: TGTGCCAGCAGCCAAAAGGGGAACACTGAAGCTTTCTTT

D gene: .
clone size: few
J gene: TRBJ1-1
CDR3 length: 14
V gene: TRBV5-1
CDR3 protein: CASSLDPGNTEAFF
CDR3 DNA: TGCGCCAGCAGCTTGGACCCGGGGAACACTGAAGCTTTCTTT

D gene: .
clone size: .
J gene: TRBJ1-4
CDR3 length: 15
V gene: TRBV19
CDR3 protein: CASSPPGATNEKLFF
CDR3 DNA: TGTGCCAGTAGTCCTCCGGGAGCAACTAATGAAAAACTGTTTTTT

D gene: TRBD2
clone size: .
J gene: TRBJ2-2
CDR3 length: 17
V gene: TRBV5-1
CDR3 protein: CASSLWSGGRHTGELFF
CDR3 DNA: TGCGCCAGCAGCTTGTGGAGCGGGGGACGTCACACCGGGGAGCTGTTTTTT

D gene: .
clone size: .
J gene: TRBJ2-5
CDR3 length: 14
V gene: TRBV7-3
CDR3 protein: CASSPFGYQETQYF
CDR3 DNA: TGTGCCAGCAGCCCTTTCGGGTACCAAGAGACCCAGTACTTC

D gene: .
clone size: once
J gene: TRBJ2-2
CDR3 length: 14
V gene: TRBV7-6
CDR3 protein: CASSLGSNTGELFF
CDR3 DNA: TGTGCCAGCAGCTTAGGGTCGAACACCGGGGAGCTGTTTTTT

D gene: TRBD1
clone size: .
J gene: TRBJ1-5
CDR3 length: 17
V gene: TRBV12-5
CDR3 protein: CASGLVRTGDSNQPQHF
CDR3 DNA: TGTGCTAGTGGTTTGGTACGGACAGGGGATAGCAATCAGCCCCAGCATTTT

D gene: TRBD2
clone size: .
J gene: TRBJ2-2
CDR3 length: 15
V gene: TRBV6-5
CDR3 protein: CAADRTSGNTGELFF
CDR3 DNA: TGTGCCGCCGATAGGACTAGCGGGAACACCGGGGAGCTGTTTTTT

D gene: .
clone size: .
J gene: TRBJ1-5
CDR3 length: 14
V gene: TRBV2
CDR3 protein: CASSGMGLKQPQHF
CDR3 DNA: TGTGCCAGCAGTGGGATGGGGCTAAAACAGCCCCAGCATTTT

D gene: TRBD2
clone size: .
J gene: TRBJ2-7
CDR3 length: 15
V gene: TRBV9
CDR3 protein: CASSVSISGGDEQYF
CDR3 DNA: TGTGCCAGCAGCGTGAGCATTAGCGGGGGTGACGAGCAGTACTTC

D gene: .
clone size: once
J gene: TRBJ1-1
CDR3 length: 14
V gene: TRBV29-1
CDR3 protein: CSVVPTGRDTEAFF
CDR3 DNA: TGCAGCGTTGTCCCCACGGGACGGGACACTGAAGCTTTCTTT

D gene: TRBD2
clone size: few
J gene: TRBJ2-3
CDR3 length: 16
V gene: TRBV3-1/TRBV3-2
CDR3 protein: CASSLTSGTGTDTQYF
CDR3 DNA: TGTGCCAGCAGCCTGACTAGCGGCACGGGGACAGATACGCAGTATTTT

D gene: TRBD1
clone size: .
J gene: TRBJ1-2
CDR3 length: 14
V gene: TRBV4-1
CDR3 protein: CASSHGQGDYGYTF
CDR3 DNA: TGCGCCAGCAGCCACGGACAGGGGGACTATGGCTACACCTTC

D gene: .
clone size: .
J gene: TRBJ1-5
CDR3 length: 14
V gene: TRBV5-1
CDR3 protein: CASRRDGSNQPQHF
CDR3 DNA: TGCGCCAGCAGGCGGGACGGTAGCAATCAGCCCCAGCATTTT

D gene: .
clone size: .
J gene: TRBJ1-5
CDR3 length: 13
V gene: TRBV7-6
CDR3 protein: CASSSSMTGPQHF
CDR3 DNA: TGTGCCAGCAGCTCGTCGATGACCGGGCCCCAGCATTTT

D gene: TRBD2
clone size: .
J gene: TRBJ2-7
CDR3 length: 17
V gene: TRBV28
CDR3 protein: CASSDGLAGISSYEQYF
CDR3 DNA: TGTGCCAGCAGTGATGGACTAGCGGGAATCAGCTCCTACGAGCAGTACTTC

D gene: .
clone size: .
J gene: TRBJ1-1
CDR3 length: 14
V gene: TRBV5-1
CDR3 protein: CASSLAAQNTEAFF
CDR3 DNA: TGCGCCAGCAGCTTGGCGGCTCAGAACACTGAAGCTTTCTTT

D gene: .
clone size: once
J gene: TRBJ2-1
CDR3 length: 14
V gene: TRBV24-1
CDR3 protein: CATSDGTTYNEQFF
CDR3 DNA: TGTGCCACCAGTGACGGGACCACCTACAATGAGCAGTTCTTC

D gene: .
clone size: .
J gene: TRBJ2-6
CDR3 length: 15
V gene: TRBV7-9
CDR3 protein: CASSFQGRVSNVLTF
CDR3 DNA: TGTGCCAGCAGCTTCCAGGGGCGGGTTTCCAACGTCCTGACTTTC

D gene: TRBD1
clone size: few
J gene: TRBJ1-2
CDR3 length: 11
V gene: TRBV7-9
CDR3 protein: CASSLEGDRRF
CDR3 DNA: TGTGCCAGCAGCTTAGAGGGGGACAGGCGCTTC

D gene: .
clone size: .
J gene: TRBJ2-5
CDR3 length: 13
V gene: TRBV18
CDR3 protein: CASSQQGQETQYF
CDR3 DNA: TGTGCCAGCTCACAACAGGGACAAGAGACCCAGTACTTC